This is a list of T cell receptor beta chains from one sample in a study of blood T cells in healthy people across ages. TCRdb used MiXCR to reprocess the 5' RACE reads, holding one entry per CDR3 protein. This sample has about 2 million distinct CDR3 sequences, with about 50% found just once. The sequenced sample was blood. The receptors were sampled from a woman between 40 and 50 years old in good health. Both conserved end residues are trimmed from each CDR3.

v_call	j_call	cdr3_aa
TRBV11-2	TRBJ2-3	ASSLVTGGPLSTDTQY
TRBV28	TRBJ1-2	ASSSGAGAGDGYT
TRBV7-2	TRBJ1-1	ASSPGYRNTEAF
TRBV5-1	NA	ASSVGGTNDEQY
TRBV20-1	TRBJ1-2	SAHDRNYGYT
TRBV20-1	TRBJ1-5	SARGDAWPQH
TRBV20-1	TRBJ2-5	SARVGGKETQY
TRBV6-2/TRBV6-3	TRBJ1-2	ASRRQGESGYT
TRBV7-2	TRBJ2-5	ASSTYGTQETQY
TRBV11-3	TRBJ2-7	ASSLAGDSSEQY
TRBV20-1	TRBJ2-3	SARMAGRADTQY
TRBV7-9	TRBJ2-5	ASSRDSATQY
TRBV18	TRBJ1-1	ASSPPPGWDTEAF
TRBV6-5	TRBJ2-3	ASSYGRTGGADTQY
TRBV21-1	TRBJ2-1	ASGLPREEQF
TRBV7-9	TRBJ2-6	ASSWALSRDGANVLT
TRBV7-2	TRBJ2-5	ASSWQGRYQETQY
TRBV20-1	TRBJ2-7	SARDSDGGAIHEQY
TRBV6-6	TRBJ2-4	ASSHRQIVAKNIQY
TRBV7-9	NA	ASSTHVPNEQF
TRBV6-1	TRBJ2-3	ASSEPSRGSTDTQY
TRBV20-1	TRBJ2-1	SARERGLTYNEQF
TRBV6-1	TRBJ1-5	ASTGQGPVAQPQH
TRBV24-1	NA	ATSATGQGAYEQY
TRBV4-3	TRBJ2-4	ASSQVDGGRGEQY
TRBV2	TRBJ2-5	ASSESWTGEGETQY
TRBV28	TRBJ2-3	ASSLQGTGTDTQY
TRBV7-7	TRBJ2-1	ASSSTVARIDEQF
TRBV25-1	TRBJ1-2	ASSEPHGGYT
TRBV15	TRBJ2-5	ATSRDISGGGKTQY
TRBV12-3/TRBV12-4	TRBJ2-1	ATRTSGYNEQF
TRBV5-6	TRBJ1-2	ASSLRGSLHGYT
TRBV21-1	TRBJ1-5	AILLGGQYQPQH
TRBV24-1	TRBJ2-6	ATSEGLSGANVLT
TRBV6-1	TRBJ2-7	ASSTSTGGSYEQY
TRBV5-1	TRBJ1-4	ASASGTFNEKLF
TRBV7-2	TRBJ2-5	ASSTRIGGGIQETQY
TRBV7-9	TRBJ2-5	ASCSRSGVETQY
TRBV4-1	TRBJ2-5	ASSQDINGGLIETQY
TRBV12-3/TRBV12-4	TRBJ2-1	ASSLRRGDNEQF
TRBV7-4	TRBJ2-5	PAAVDAGGRQETQY
TRBV7-2	TRBJ1-2	ASSLALRESLNYGYT
TRBV2	TRBJ2-5	ASRSLAGDVPQETQY
TRBV9	TRBJ1-1	ASSVSGGNTEAF
TRBV15	TRBJ2-5	ATSRDLTGGKTQY
TRBV7-2	TRBJ1-5	ASSWNSIRGNQPQH
TRBV11-2	TRBJ1-2	ASSLQGGQGGNYGYT
TRBV6-2/TRBV6-3	TRBJ2-7	ASRTSGGSYEQY
TRBV6-2/TRBV6-3	TRBJ2-7	ASSYNSEQY
TRBV5-1	TRBJ2-1	ASSRTGGHEQF
TRBV5-8	TRBJ2-1	ADRVRLAYNEQF
TRBV5-4	TRBJ2-1	ASSLVGVQPGQF
TRBV6-5	TRBJ2-1	ASSYGQGSYNEQF
TRBV29-1	TRBJ2-3	SVQGLGLTDTQY
TRBV11-3	TRBJ2-1	ASSLEAQGSYNEQF
TRBV7-2	TRBJ2-3	ASRWDSSTDTQY
TRBV15	TRBJ2-3	ATSRGMGTSTDTQY
TRBV29-1	TRBJ2-5	TTGGQETQY
TRBV2	TRBJ2-5	ASRVETQY
TRBV28	TRBJ2-7	ASWAGTTYEQY